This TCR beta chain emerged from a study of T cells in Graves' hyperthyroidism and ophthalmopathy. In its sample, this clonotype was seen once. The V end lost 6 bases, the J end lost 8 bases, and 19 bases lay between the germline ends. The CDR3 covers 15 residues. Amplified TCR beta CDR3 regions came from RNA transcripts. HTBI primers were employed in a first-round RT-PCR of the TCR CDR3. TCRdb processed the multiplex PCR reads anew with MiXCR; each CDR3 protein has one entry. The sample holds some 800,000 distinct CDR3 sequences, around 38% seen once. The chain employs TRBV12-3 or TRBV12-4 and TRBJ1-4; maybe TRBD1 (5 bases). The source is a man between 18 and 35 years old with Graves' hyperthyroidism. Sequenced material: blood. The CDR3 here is CASSRREGLREKLFF. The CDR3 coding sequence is TGTGCCAGCAGCCGCAGGGAGGGGTTGAGGGAAAAACTGTTTTTT.